This record concerns one T cell receptor (beta chain) sequence. Its antigen is unknown. The data originate from a study of cytomegalovirus exposure and HLA in healthy donors. Whole-study context: An analysis done earlier identified more than 100 million unique TCR beta sequences from about 179 million T cells.

It was with 60 Vbeta and 13 Jbeta primers that the PCR ran. TCRdb keeps only in-frame clones here, not all; method: immunoSEQ multiplex PCR. The sample lists 77,000 or so clones; over 70% were seen once. The CDR3 has 18 amino acids. Unmatched junction bases numbered 12, after V lost 0 bases and J lost 3 bases. The V gene's germline CDR1 is LGHNA and CDR2 YSLEER. Broader study findings: In a later analysis, DRB1 alleles had the most associated TCRs; HLA-C alleles the fewest. Researchers reportedly found TCR beta sequences accurately predicted most subjects' HLA-A and HLA-B alleles.

The TCR was taken from a woman aged 40 to 50 in good health and CMV-seronegative. The V call is TRBV4-3, the J call TRBJ2-7; 9 positions agree with TRBD1. Sequenced material: PBMCs. The CDR3 DNA reads TGCGCCAGCAGCCAAGATCTTGGGACAGGGAGTAAAGGCTACGAGCAGTACTTC. Its translation is CASSQDLGTGSKGYEQYF.